A selection of T cell receptor beta chains follows, all from one sample in a study of T cell clonotyping in hematopoietic cell transplantation. The table came from immunoSEQ multiplex PCR; TCRdb's copy has only in-frame clones and leaves some out. The repertoire holds about 41,000 clones, with approximately 78% as singletons. Sequenced material: peripheral blood mononuclear cells, taken before stem cell transplant. The origin of the receptors is a man between 60 and 70 years old with myelodysplastic syndrome. Some clones in this sample may be carry-over from other donors' samples. Each CDR3 is given with its conserved first and last residue.

v_call	cdr3_length	j_call	cdr3_aa
TRBV19	15	TRBJ1-6	CASSMQARVNSPLHF
TRBV9	14	TRBJ2-3	CASTHDSSTDTQYF
TRBV15	18	TRBJ1-6	CATSRDRSLDSYNSPLHF
TRBV7-2	9	TRBJ2-1	CASSLGQFF
TRBV30	14	TRBJ1-6	CAGTGLSYNSPLHF
TRBV5-8	16	TRBJ1-1	CASSLSYRGLGTEAFF
TRBV9	15	TRBJ1-3	CASTVGPGGGNTIYF
TRBV5-1	15	TRBJ1-3	CASSLEVGTGNTIYF
TRBV2	17	TRBJ1-5	CASSQFSSRGGGQPQHF
TRBV25-1	12	TRBJ2-7	CASSELFGEQYF
TRBV4-2	13	TRBJ1-1	CASSLQENTEAFF
TRBV19	17	TRBJ2-1	CASSPSLGVGSYNEQFF
TRBV11-3	13	TRBJ1-1	CASSQYTDTEAFF
TRBV10-2	17	TRBJ2-1	CASQQPTGTLFYNEQFF
TRBV6-9	18	TRBJ1-4	CASRPRPHRTGGLEKLFF
TRBV7-2	15	TRBJ1-2	CASSPWTGGRGGYTF
TRBV7-3	14	TRBJ2-3	CASSLAGGSDTQYF
TRBV4-3	13	TRBJ2-1	CASSQEANNEQFF
TRBV29-1	12	TRBJ2-3	CSVEAPLGTQYF
TRBV19	16	TRBJ1-4	CASSPPGRTTNEKLFF
TRBV11-3	12	TRBJ2-3	CASSLLADTQYF
TRBV10-3	15	TRBJ1-5	CASRDSDNSNQPQHF
TRBV4-3	14	TRBJ1-1	CASSQDWGDTEAFF
TRBV19	13	TRBJ2-1	CASSMRQYNEQFF